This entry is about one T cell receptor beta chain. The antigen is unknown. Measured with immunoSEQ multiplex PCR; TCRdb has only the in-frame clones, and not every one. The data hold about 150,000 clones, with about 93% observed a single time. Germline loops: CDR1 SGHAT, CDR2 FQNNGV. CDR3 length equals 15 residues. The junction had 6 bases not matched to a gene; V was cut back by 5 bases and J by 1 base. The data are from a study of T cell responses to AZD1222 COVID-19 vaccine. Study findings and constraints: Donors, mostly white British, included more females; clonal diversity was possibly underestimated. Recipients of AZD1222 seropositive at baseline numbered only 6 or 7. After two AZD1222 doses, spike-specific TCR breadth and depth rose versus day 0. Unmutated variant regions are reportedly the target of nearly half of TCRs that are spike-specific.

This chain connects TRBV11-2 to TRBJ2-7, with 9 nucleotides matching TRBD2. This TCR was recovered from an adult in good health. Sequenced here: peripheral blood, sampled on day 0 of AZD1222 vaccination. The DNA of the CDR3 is TGTGCCAGCAGCCCGGGACTAGCAGAGTCCTACGAGCAGTACTTC. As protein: CASSPGLAESYEQYF.